This entry lists 8 T cell receptor beta chains sequenced from one sample in a study of cytomegalovirus exposure and HLA in healthy donors. PCR involved 60 Vbeta and 13 Jbeta primers. Sequencing used immunoSEQ multiplex PCR; TCRdb keeps in-frame clones, though not all of them. The sample has under 150,000 clones, 65% to 85% seen once. The sequenced material came from PBMCs. The source is a woman aged 25-40 years in good health and CMV-seropositive.

The V and J genes are TRBV4-1 and TRBJ1-3, with D possibly TRBD1 on 5 matching bases. This CDR3 has 15 residues. V lost 0 bases and J 1 base, leaving 7 bases between the germline ends. Germline assignment: CDR1 MGHRA and CDR2 YSYEKL. CDR3 loop: CASSQDGGSGNTIYF. The CDR3 DNA is TGCGCCAGCAGCCAAGACGGGGGATCTGGAAACACCATATATTTT.

The V call is TRBV30, the J call TRBJ1-4; D gene unclear. Trimming removed 3 bases from V and 4 bases from J, with 21 bases in between. The CDR3 is made up of 17 amino acids. Looked up from germline, CDR1 is GTSNPN and CDR2 is SVGIG (reference sequence). The CDR3 DNA reads as TGTGCCTGGAGCCCAGGCCTTATCTCCGGAGGTAATGAAAAACTGTTTTTT. Residues: CAWSPGLISGGNEKLFF.

J is TRBJ2-7 and V is TRBV19, with TRBD1 identical over 9 bases. Germline values: CDR1 LNHDA, CDR2 SQIVND (reference sequence). The CDR3 has 13 residues. V gave up 7 bases and J gave up 6 bases; unmatched junction bases: 7. The CDR3 DNA follows: TGTGCCAGTACAGCGACAGGGGGTGCCGAGCAGTACTTC. Protein sequence: CASTATGGAEQYF.

This clone has a handful of counts. The V and J genes are TRBV5-1 and TRBJ1-1, with 8 bases aligning to TRBD1. V was clipped by 4 bases and J by 4 bases; unmatched bases: 6. The germline gives CDR1 SGHRS, CDR2 YFSETQ. The CDR3 length is 14 residues. In DNA, the CDR3 is TGCGCCAGCAGCGTTCAGGGGGCCGGCACTGAAGCTTTCTTT. Translation: CASSVQGAGTEAFF.

The rearrangement uses TRBV11-2 and TRBJ1-4, with a tentative D call TRBD1 (6 bases). V dropped 1 base and J dropped 8 bases, with 14 bases sitting between them. Germline-derived CDR1 and CDR2 are SGHAT and FQNNGV. The CDR3 is 15 residues long. CDR3 region: CASSLASQGGEKLFF. CDR3 nucleotides: TGTGCCAGCAGCTTAGCTTCACAGGGTGGCGAAAAACTGTTTTTT.

The chain couples TRBV28 to TRBJ2-2; D gene uncertain. Germline CDR1 is MDHEN and CDR2 is SYDVKM. V lost 7 bases, J lost 0 bases, and 9 bases lay in between. The CDR3 runs to 14 residues. CDR3 coding DNA: TGTGCCAGCACGCTCCTAGCGAACACCGGGGAGCTGTTTTTT. Translating it yields CASTLLANTGELFF.

This chain uses TRBV18 with TRBJ1-1; no reliable D call. This CDR3 is built from 14 residues. The ends were cut back, 5 bases at V and 4 bases at J, with 14 bases in the middle. Germline V gene data show CDR1 as KGHSH and CDR2 as LQKENI. In nucleotides, the CDR3 is TGTGCCAGCTCAGCGACTAACGGACCCACTGAAGCTTTCTTT. Residues: CASSATNGPTEAFF.

The rearrangement uses TRBV7-8 and TRBJ2-1; D call uncertain. Trimming removed 6 bases from V and 0 bases from J, with 9 bases in between. This CDR3 spans 14 amino acids. Germline V lookup: CDR1 SGHVS, CDR2 FQNEAQ. The chain's CDR3 is CASRVAISYNEQFF. The CDR3 DNA reads TGTGCCAGCAGGGTCGCGATCTCCTACAATGAGCAGTTCTTC.